These 19 T cell receptor beta chains share one sample of origin, sequenced in a study of blood T cell repertoires in COVID-19 (TCRdb year 2020). Libraries were built with the immunoSEQ multiplex PCR assay. In TCRdb, the immuneACCESS table is reduced to in-frame sequences with V and J assigned. These tables do not hold every clone; where another copy was compared, an unresolved V gene accounts for under half, and the others remain unexplained. In this sample the table shows fewer than 450,000 clones, around 88% of which occur a single time. The ten largest clones add up to over 9.5% of the sample. The material sequenced was peripheral blood. These receptors were taken from a woman aged 50 to 60 with COVID-19, enrolled during active disease.

The V gene is TRBV24-1, the J gene TRBJ1-1, with D tentatively TRBD1 (5 bases). Per the germline V gene, CDR1 is KGHDR and CDR2 is SFDVKD. The CDR3 runs to 13 residues. V was trimmed by 9 bases and J by 0 bases, leaving 10 bases between them. In DNA form, the CDR3 reads TGTGCCACCTTTGACAGAGTGAACACTGAAGCTTTCTTT. This encodes CATFDRVNTEAFF.

The chain carries TRBV5-4 and TRBJ2-7; D not resolved. The CDR3 runs 13 residues. Per germline, CDR1 SGHNT and CDR2 YYREEE (reference sequence). Trimming removed 0 bases from V and 2 bases from J, with 6 bases in between. The CDR3 DNA reads as TGTGCCAGCAGCTTGGAGCCTGCCTACGAGCAGTACTTC. It is translated as CASSLEPAYEQYF.

The chain is built from TRBV14 and TRBJ1-1; tentative D call: TRBD1 (5 bases). The CDR3 spans 12 residues. CDR1 and CDR2 (germline): SGHDN, FVKESK. The V and J ends lost 1 base and 10 bases respectively, with 10 bases between them. This CDR3 is CASSQAGGRAFF. The DNA for the CDR3 is TGTGCCAGCAGCCAAGCGGGGGGACGAGCTTTCTTT.

The chain carries TRBV19 and TRBJ1-1; 10 bases match TRBD1. The CDR3 extends over 13 amino acids. Looked up from germline, CDR1 is LNHDA and CDR2 is SQIVND (reference sequence). The ends lost 5 bases at V and 4 bases at J; junction bases unmatched: 1. DNA of the CDR3: TGTGCCAGTAGTGGGACAGGGGTCACTGAAGCTTTCTTT. It specifies CASSGTGVTEAFF.

The chain carries TRBV12-3 or TRBV12-4 and TRBJ2-6; D is unresolved. The CDR3 is 13 residues long. V shed 4 bases and J shed 4 bases, with 5 bases lying between them. For the CDR3, the DNA is TGTGCCAGCAGTTCACGGGGGGCCAACGTCCTGACTTTC. This codes for CASSSRGANVLTF.

This clone was recorded many times. The V and J genes are TRBV27 and TRBJ2-7; D gene uncertain. The germline V and J ends were trimmed by 0 bases and 5 bases, with 5 bases remaining between them. The germline gives CDR1 MNHEY, CDR2 SMNVEV (reference sequence). CDR3 length: 12 amino acids. CDR3 protein: CASSLSSHEQYF. The CDR3 bases are TGTGCCAGCAGTTTATCGTCTCACGAGCAGTACTTC.

The chain combines TRBV27 with TRBJ1-1, with TRBD1 as a possible D gene (5 bases). Trimming took off 3 bases at V and 7 bases at J, with 12 bases between the two ends. This CDR3 has 13 residues. Germline V gene sequence: CDR1 MNHEY, CDR2 SMNVEV (reference sequence). The DNA of the CDR3 is TGTGCCAGCAGTTTTGGCGCGGGACTTGAAGCTTTCTTT. This sequence encodes CASSFGAGLEAFF.

The V and J genes are TRBV6-5 and TRBJ2-7; 8 bases map to TRBD1. Germline trimming cut 6 bases from V and 3 bases from J; bases unmatched to any gene: 4. This CDR3 is built from 13 residues. CDR1 MNHEY and CDR2 SVGAGI come from the germline V gene. Here the CDR3 reads CASRDRARYEQYF. The DNA of the CDR3 is TGTGCCAGCAGGGACAGGGCCCGCTACGAGCAGTACTTC.

This clone was seen a handful of times. This chain connects TRBV29-1 to TRBJ1-3; D may be TRBD1 (6 bases). The germline V gene encodes CDR1 SQVTM and CDR2 ANQGSEA. The CDR3 is 12 amino acids. V lost 7 bases and J lost 5, with 12 bases in between. The CDR3, as DNA: TGCAGCGCCCTCAGGGGAAGAAACACCATATATTTT. Translation gives CSALRGRNTIYF.

The rearrangement joins TRBV3-1 (or the pseudogene TRBV3-2) to TRBJ2-5; TRBD2 is a possible D gene (5 bases). Trimming pared 1 base from V and 3 bases from J, leaving 9 bases between. The CDR3 covers 14 residues. Germline-derived CDR1 and CDR2 are LGHDT and YNNKEL (reference sequence). The CDR3 sequence is CASSQGGYEETQYF. The CDR3 coding sequence is TGTGCCAGCAGCCAAGGAGGGTACGAAGAGACCCAGTACTTC.

This chain connects TRBV30 to TRBJ2-7, with TRBD2 identical over 10 bases. Germline CDR1 GTSNPN, CDR2 SVGIG (reference sequence). This CDR3 comprises 15 residues. In DNA, the CDR3 is TGTGGGGCTAGCGGGGGCCATCCCAGCTCCTACGAGCAGTACTTC. Translated: CGASGGHPSSYEQYF.

The chain is built from TRBV11-2 and TRBJ2-6; 12 positions agree with TRBD1. Germline-derived CDR1 and CDR2 are SGHAT and FQNNGV. Germline trimming cut 5 bases from V and 8 bases from J; bases unmatched to any gene: 10. The CDR3 is 17 amino acids. CDR3 DNA: TGTGCCAGCAGCGGTGGGACAGGGGGCGTATCGACCAACGTCCTGACTTTC. As protein: CASSGGTGGVSTNVLTF.

The chain employs TRBV19 and TRBJ1-1; TRBD1 matches at 9 bases. Unmatched junction bases numbered 2, after V lost 4 bases and J lost 2 bases. Germline CDR1 and CDR2: LNHDA and SQIVND (reference sequence). The CDR3 sequence is 14 residues long. The CDR3 nucleotides are TGTGCCAGTAGTAACAGGGGGCGAAACACTGAAGCTTTCTTT. Its protein is CASSNRGRNTEAFF.

The chain employs TRBV24-1 and TRBJ1-6; 9 bases fit TRBD1. J lost 6 bases, V lost 3 bases, and 5 bases had no gene match. This CDR3 contains 16 residues. Germline V CDR1 and CDR2: KGHDR, SFDVKD. The CDR3 bases are TGTGCCACCAGTGATCCCCGACAGGGGGTTAATTCACCCCTCCACTTT. This encodes CATSDPRQGVNSPLHF.

The chain recombines TRBV28 with TRBJ1-2; possible D gene TRBD1, 5 bases. The CDR3 spans 14 residues. The V end was cut by 5 bases, the J end by 2 bases, with 12 bases between. Germline assignment: CDR1 MDHEN and CDR2 SYDVKM. Written as DNA, the CDR3 is TGTGCCAGCAGTATTATAGGGGTCAACTATGGCTACACCTTC. Its translation: CASSIIGVNYGYTF.

The chain joins TRBV7-9 to TRBJ2-7, with TRBD1 identical over 7 bases. Germline-derived CDR1 and CDR2 are SEHNR and FQNEAQ (reference sequence). The CDR3 contains 13 residues. V trimming: 0 bases; J trimming: 5 bases; junction bases outside the gene matches: 1. CDR3 residues: CASSLAGGDEQYF. For the CDR3, the DNA is TGTGCCAGCAGCTTAGCAGGGGGCGACGAGCAGTACTTC.

The chain uses TRBV19 and TRBJ2-3; 9 positions match TRBD1. V lost 5 bases, J lost 6 bases, and 6 bases stayed unmatched. Germline V gene data show CDR1 as LNHDA and CDR2 as SQIVND (reference sequence). This CDR3 spans 14 amino acids. The CDR3 protein is CASSQRTGADTQYF. The CDR3 DNA reads as TGTGCCAGTAGTCAGCGGACAGGGGCCGATACGCAGTATTTT.

This chain links TRBV20-1 with TRBJ1-2; D is uncertain. V gave up 0 bases and J gave up 4 bases, with 3 bases separating them. Germline CDR1 DFQATT, CDR2 SNEGSKA (reference sequence). The CDR3 is 11 amino acids. The CDR3 DNA is TGCAGTGCTAGAGACCTCTATGGCTACACCTTC. Encoded protein: CSARDLYGYTF.

The gene calls are TRBV9 and TRBJ2-1, with 9 bases lining up with TRBD2. The CDR3 loop spans 14 amino acids. V was pared by 3 bases and J by 8 bases, with 6 bases of the junction left unmatched. Germline CDR1 SGDLS, CDR2 YYNGEE. CDR3 protein: CASSAAGGHDEQFF. In DNA, the CDR3 is TGTGCCAGCAGCGCGGCGGGGGGGCACGATGAGCAGTTCTTC.